This T cell receptor beta chain was sequenced during a study of T cell changes during pregnancy in multiple sclerosis. CDR3 length: 12 residues. V was cut by 11 bases and J by 7 bases, with 17 bases left in between. Per the germline V gene, CDR1 is MDHEN and CDR2 is SYDVKM. Repertoires were generated with immunoSEQ multiplex PCR, while TCRdb's copy carries only in-frame clones and drops some. This sample carries 60,000 to 75,000 clones, approximately 94% of them seen once, and the ten largest clones take 3.2%. This receptor was identified in a female donor with multiple sclerosis, enrolled in a pregnancy study. The gene calls are TRBV28 and TRBJ1-1, with unresolved D. The material was CD8+ T cells from peripheral blood mononuclear cells, obtained in the second trimester of pregnancy. The CDR3 nucleotides read TGTGCCTCCTCTGGGGAGGCGGTTGAAGCTTTCTTT. It yields the protein CASSGEAVEAFF.